Following are 4 T cell receptor beta chains from one sample sequenced in a study of shared clonotypes between healthy human individuals. Measured with immunoSEQ multiplex PCR; TCRdb has only the in-frame clones, and not every one. This sample has approximately 2.5 million clones, with just over 90% found just once. The sequencing sample was made of naive CD4+ T cells sorted from blood. Subset in this sample: CD45RA+ positively selected. The receptors originated from a man aged 18 to 30 in good health.

This sequence joins TRBV4-1 and TRBJ2-7; weak D call: TRBD2 (6 bases). V was trimmed by 1 base and J by 4 bases, leaving 14 bases between them. The V gene's germline CDR1 is MGHRA and CDR2 YSYEKL. This CDR3 spans 15 amino acids. CDR3 loop: CASSQVAGSVYEQYF. The CDR3 DNA sequence: TGCGCCAGCAGCCAAGTTGCGGGGTCCGTATACGAGCAGTACTTC.

The V gene is TRBV5-4, the J gene TRBJ1-6; 9 bases fit TRBD1. The CDR3 has 12 residues. Germline CDR1 reads SGHNT; CDR2 reads YYREEE (reference sequence). V lost 4 bases, J lost 12 bases, and 2 bases stayed unmatched. CDR3 sequence reads: CASSEDRGPLHF. Written as DNA, the CDR3 is TGTGCCAGCAGCGAGGACAGGGGACCCCTCCACTTT.

On this clone: Other DNA sequences in the sample encode the same CDR3. The chain combines TRBV6-5 with TRBJ2-5; D gene unclear. Germline V gene lookup returns CDR1 MNHEY and CDR2 SVGAGI. The V end lost 2 bases, the J end lost 5 bases, and 3 bases lay between the germline ends. CDR3 length equals 11 residues. The CDR3 DNA is TGTGCCAGCAGTTACGGCGAGACCCAGTACTTC. Its translation is CASSYGETQYF.

On this clone: This sample includes further DNA sequences coding for the same CDR3. V usage is TRBV6-5 and J usage is TRBJ1-6, with D perhaps matching TRBD1 (5 bases). V lost 0 bases and J 6 bases, leaving 9 bases between the germline ends. Per the germline V gene, CDR1 is MNHEY and CDR2 is SVGAGI. This CDR3 has 15 amino acids. The CDR3 here is CASSYSGTANSPLHF. CDR3 sequence (DNA): TGTGCCAGCAGTTACTCCGGGACGGCTAATTCACCCCTCCACTTT.